This T cell receptor beta chain was recovered during a study of cytomegalovirus exposure and HLA in healthy donors. Broader study findings: By a later analysis, the bulk of CMV-associated TCR beta chains appeared HLA-restricted. From TCR beta sequences, most subjects' HLA-A and HLA-B alleles were reportedly predicted accurately.

The PCR had 60 Vbeta and 13 Jbeta primers. Assay used: immunoSEQ multiplex PCR; TCRdb lists only in-frame clones, some missing. The data hold fewer than 90,000 clones, with about 80% observed a single time. In the case of this clone: The antigen remains undetermined.

Trimming cost V 4 bases and J 7 bases; bases outside gene matches: 16. The CDR3 has 16 amino acids. Germline CDR1 is SQVTM and CDR2 is ANQGSEA. This chain joins TRBV29-1 and TRBJ2-1; 7 bases map to TRBD2. The sequence was obtained from a male donor in good health and CMV-seronegative. Sequencing used PBMCs. The CDR3 bases are TGCAGCGTTGTCCAGTTGAGGCTAGCGGAAGATAATGAGCAGTTCTTC. Its translation: CSVVQLRLAEDNEQFF.